A single sample is the source of the 7 T cell receptor beta chains below, sequenced in a study of T cell changes during pregnancy in multiple sclerosis. Using immunoSEQ multiplex PCR, the repertoire was profiled, and TCRdb retains in-frame clones only, with some absent. The data contain more than 35,000 clones, around 90% of them seen just once; the ten biggest clones take up over 0.45%. Specimen: CD4+ T cells from peripheral blood mononuclear cells, collected in the second trimester of pregnancy. The receptor set was obtained from a female donor with multiple sclerosis, enrolled in a pregnancy study.

The genes are TRBV30 and TRBJ1-1; TRBD1 matches at 8 bases. The germline V gene has CDR1 GTSNPN and CDR2 SVGIG (reference sequence). The V and J ends lost 2 bases and 10 bases, in that order; junction bases with no gene match: 6. CDR3 length: 12 residues. The CDR3 is CAWSIDRGLAFF. The CDR3 bases are TGTGCCTGGAGTATCGACAGGGGCTTAGCTTTCTTT.

The chain links TRBV29-1 to TRBJ1-2; 10 positions agree with TRBD1. Germline trimming cut 5 bases from V and 0 bases from J; bases unmatched to any gene: 6. This CDR3 contains 15 residues. Germline V CDR1 and CDR2: SQVTM, ANQGSEA. CDR3 amino acids: CSVHGTGATNYGYTF. The CDR3 DNA follows: TGCAGCGTTCATGGGACAGGGGCGACTAACTATGGCTACACCTTC.

In its sample, this clone was seen a few times. This chain links TRBV2 with TRBJ1-2; TRBD1 might be the D (6 bases). This CDR3 contains 16 residues. The germline V gene has CDR1 SNHLY and CDR2 FYNNEI. V lost 4 bases, J lost 5 bases, and 20 bases lay in between. The CDR3 DNA sequence: TGTGCCAGCAGTGGGAGGGGGGGCTCTACCCGATATGGCTACACCTTC. Translation gives CASSGRGGSTRYGYTF.

V and J are TRBV27 and TRBJ2-5; 13 bases line up with TRBD2. V was pared by 4 bases and J by 6 bases, with 11 bases of the junction left unmatched. This CDR3 spans 17 amino acids. Per the germline V gene, CDR1 is MNHEY and CDR2 is SMNVEV (reference sequence). Here the CDR3 reads CASSSRRTSGRHKTQYF. For the CDR3, the DNA is TGTGCCAGCAGTTCCCGGAGGACTAGCGGGAGACATAAGACCCAGTACTTC.

V is TRBV27 and J is TRBJ1-3, with D hard to call. Trimming pared 3 bases from V and 4 bases from J, leaving 13 bases between. Germline lookup yields CDR1 MNHEY and CDR2 SMNVEV (reference sequence). This CDR3 comprises 15 residues. This chain's CDR3 is CASSFLPLSGNTIYF. The CDR3 coding sequence is TGTGCCAGCAGTTTCCTCCCCCTCTCCGGAAACACCATATATTTT.

V gene TRBV14 combines with J gene TRBJ1-3; possibly TRBD1 for D (6 bases). The CDR3 is made up of 13 amino acids. From germline, CDR1 is SGHDN and CDR2 FVKESK. V lost 3 bases to trimming and J lost 4 bases, with 7 bases between them. CDR3 sequence (DNA): TGTGCCAGCAGCCATGGACAGGGAAACACCATATATTTT. Translating it yields CASSHGQGNTIYF.

The V gene is TRBV6-5, the J gene TRBJ2-7; TRBD1 matches at 7 bases. Germline V gene sequence: CDR1 MNHEY, CDR2 SVGAGI. V shed 4 bases, J shed 5 bases, and the junction held 5 bases outside the gene matches. The length of the CDR3 is 13 residues. The CDR3 nucleotides read TGTGCCAGCAGTTTGACAGGGACCAACGAGCAGTACTTC. Protein sequence: CASSLTGTNEQYF.